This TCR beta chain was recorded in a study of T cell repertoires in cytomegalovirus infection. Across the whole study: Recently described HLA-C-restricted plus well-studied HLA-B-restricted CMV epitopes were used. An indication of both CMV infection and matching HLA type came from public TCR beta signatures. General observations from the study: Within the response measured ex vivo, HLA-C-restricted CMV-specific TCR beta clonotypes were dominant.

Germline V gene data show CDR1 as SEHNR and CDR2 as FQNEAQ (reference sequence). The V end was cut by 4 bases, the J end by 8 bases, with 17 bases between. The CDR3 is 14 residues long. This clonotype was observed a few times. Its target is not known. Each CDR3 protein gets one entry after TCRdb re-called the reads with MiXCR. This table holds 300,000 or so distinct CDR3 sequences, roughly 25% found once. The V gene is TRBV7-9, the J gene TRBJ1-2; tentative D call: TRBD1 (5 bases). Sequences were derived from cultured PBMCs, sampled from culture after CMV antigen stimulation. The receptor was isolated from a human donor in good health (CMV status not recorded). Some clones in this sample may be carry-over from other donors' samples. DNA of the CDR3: TGTGCCAGCAGCTCGACCAGCAGGGTACAGGGCTACACCTTC. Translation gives CASSSTSRVQGYTF. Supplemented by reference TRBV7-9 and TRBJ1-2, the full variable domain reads DTGVSQNPRHKITKRGQNVTFRCDPISEHNRLYWYRQTLGQGPEFLTYFQNEAQLEKSRLLSDRFSAERPKGSFSTLEIQRTEQGDSAMYLCASSSTSRVQGYTFGSGTRLTVV.